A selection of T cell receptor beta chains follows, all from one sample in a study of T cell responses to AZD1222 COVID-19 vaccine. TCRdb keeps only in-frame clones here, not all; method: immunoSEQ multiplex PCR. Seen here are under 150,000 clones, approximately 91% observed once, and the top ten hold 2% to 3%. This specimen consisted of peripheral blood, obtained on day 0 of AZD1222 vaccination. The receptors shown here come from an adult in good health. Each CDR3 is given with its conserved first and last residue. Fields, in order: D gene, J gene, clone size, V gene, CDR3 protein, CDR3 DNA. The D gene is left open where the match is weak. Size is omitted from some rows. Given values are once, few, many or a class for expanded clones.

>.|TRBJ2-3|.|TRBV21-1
CASSERSTSSTDTQYF
TGTGCCAGCAGCGAAAGGTCGACGTCTAGCACAGATACGCAGTATTTT
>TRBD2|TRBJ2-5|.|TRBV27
CASRREGETQYF
TGTGCCAGCAGGCGGGAGGGAGAGACCCAGTACTTC
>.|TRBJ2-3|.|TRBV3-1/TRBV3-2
CASSQDPSTDTQYF
TGTGCCAGCAGCCAAGACCCCTCAACAGATACGCAGTATTTT
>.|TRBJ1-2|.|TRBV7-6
CASSSSTDNTF
TGTGCCAGCAGCTCCTCGACAGATAACACCTTC
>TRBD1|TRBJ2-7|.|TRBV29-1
CSVRDRVYEQYF
TGCAGCGTTAGGGACAGGGTGTACGAGCAGTACTTC
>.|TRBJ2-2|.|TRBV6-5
CASSITPEGELFF
TGTGCCAGCAGTATTACGCCTGAAGGGGAGCTGTTTTTT
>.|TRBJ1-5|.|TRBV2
CASRRTGTQGRPQHF
TGTGCCAGCAGGAGAACAGGGACCCAAGGGAGGCCCCAGCATTTT
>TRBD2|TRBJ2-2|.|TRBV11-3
CASSSNGGVDTGELFF
TGTGCCAGCAGCTCCAACGGGGGGGTTGACACCGGGGAGCTGTTTTTT
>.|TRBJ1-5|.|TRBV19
CASIGGPWGNQPQHF
TGTGCCAGTATCGGGGGACCCTGGGGCAATCAGCCCCAGCATTTT
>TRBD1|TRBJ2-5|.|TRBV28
CASSFLGTGDQETQYF
TGTGCCAGCAGTTTCTTAGGGACAGGGGACCAAGAGACCCAGTACTTC
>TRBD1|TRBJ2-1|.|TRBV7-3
CASSLMGQGANEQFF
TGTGCCAGCAGCTTAATGGGACAGGGGGCGAATGAGCAGTTCTTC
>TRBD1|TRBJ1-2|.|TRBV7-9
CASSPTGGFGYTF
TGTGCCAGCAGCCCAACAGGGGGGTTTGGCTACACCTTC
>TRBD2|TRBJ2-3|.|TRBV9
CASSGSRLAGVVTQYF
TGTGCCAGCAGCGGATCGAGACTAGCGGGGGTGGTTACGCAGTATTTT
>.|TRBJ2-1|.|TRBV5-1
CASSLRSGNEQFF
TGCGCCAGCAGCCTAAGGAGCGGAAATGAGCAGTTCTTC
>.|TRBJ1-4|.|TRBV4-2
CASSQEAAGTNEKLFF
TGTGCCAGCAGCCAAGAAGCGGCCGGGACTAATGAAAAACTGTTTTTT
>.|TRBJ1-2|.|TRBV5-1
CASSLHENYGYTF
TGCGCCAGCAGCCTACACGAGAACTATGGCTACACCTTC
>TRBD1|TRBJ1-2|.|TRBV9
CASSAPRGGNGYTF
TGTGCCAGCAGCGCGCCCAGGGGGGGAAATGGCTACACCTTC
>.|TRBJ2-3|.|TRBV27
CASSLSSGADTQYF
TGTGCCAGCAGTTTATCGAGCGGCGCAGATACGCAGTATTTT
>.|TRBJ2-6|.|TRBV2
CASSEAQGAGANVLTF
TGTGCCAGCAGTGAAGCGCAAGGCGCGGGGGCCAACGTCCTGACTTTC
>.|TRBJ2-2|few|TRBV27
CASSLVPAAGELFF
TGTGCCAGCAGTTTAGTCCCCGCGGCCGGGGAGCTGTTTTTT
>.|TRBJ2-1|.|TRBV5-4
CASSFSPTYNEQFF
TGTGCCAGCAGCTTCTCACCGACTTACAATGAGCAGTTCTTC
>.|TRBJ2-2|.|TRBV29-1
CSVGGQINTGELFF
TGCAGCGTTGGAGGGCAGATAAACACCGGGGAGCTGTTTTTT
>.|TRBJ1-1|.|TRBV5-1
CASSFGRATNTEAFF
TGCGCCAGCAGCTTTGGGCGGGCCACGAACACTGAAGCTTTCTTT
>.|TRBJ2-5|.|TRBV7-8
CATISREGAIGGETQYF
TGTGCCACCATTTCTCGGGAGGGGGCAATAGGGGGAGAGACCCAGTACTTC
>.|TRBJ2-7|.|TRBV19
CASSIERGYEQYF
TGTGCCAGTAGTATAGAAAGGGGATACGAGCAGTACTTC
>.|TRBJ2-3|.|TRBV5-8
CASSSPGTYSTDTQYF
TGTGCCAGCAGCAGCCCCGGGACGTATAGCACAGATACGCAGTATTTT
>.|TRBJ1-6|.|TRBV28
CASRANSPLHF
TGTGCCAGCAGAGCAAATTCACCCCTCCACTTT
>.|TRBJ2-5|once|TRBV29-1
CSVDEVVETQYF
TGCAGCGTTGATGAAGTCGTAGAGACCCAGTACTTC
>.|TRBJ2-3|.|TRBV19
CASSIRAGTDTQYF
TGTGCCAGTAGTATCCGTGCGGGCACAGATACGCAGTATTTT
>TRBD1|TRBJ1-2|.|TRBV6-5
CASSPWDREYGYTF
TGTGCCAGCAGTCCTTGGGACAGGGAATATGGCTACACCTTC
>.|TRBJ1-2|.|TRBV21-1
CASSKIGGYTF
TGTGCCAGCAGCAAAATTGGGGGCTACACCTTC
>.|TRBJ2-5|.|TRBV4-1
CASSQDRDSQETQYF
TGCGCCAGCAGCCAAGATCGTGACAGCCAAGAGACCCAGTACTTC
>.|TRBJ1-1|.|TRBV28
CASSLLGSDNQAFF
TGTGCCAGCAGTTTATTGGGCTCGGACAACCAAGCTTTCTTT
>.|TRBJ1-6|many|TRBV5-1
CASSLYPRGGKGSPLHF
TGCGCCAGCAGCTTGTACCCCCGTGGGGGCAAGGGATCACCCCTCCACTTT
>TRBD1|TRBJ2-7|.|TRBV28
CASREGTVLYEQYF
TGTGCCAGCAGAGAGGGGACAGTCCTCTACGAGCAGTACTTC
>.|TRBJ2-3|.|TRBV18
CASSPLELTDTQYF
TGTGCCAGCTCACCTTTAGAGCTCACAGATACGCAGTATTTT
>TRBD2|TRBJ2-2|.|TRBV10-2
CASSLAGAGELFF
TGCGCCAGCAGTTTAGCGGGAGCCGGGGAGCTGTTTTTT
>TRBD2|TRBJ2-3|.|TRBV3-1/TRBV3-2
CASSQRREKEAQYF
TGTGCCAGCAGCCAACGGCGGGAGAAAGAGGCGCAGTATTTT
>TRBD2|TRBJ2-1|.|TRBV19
CASSIIAGDKYEQFF
TGTGCCAGTAGTATTATAGCGGGAGATAAATATGAGCAGTTCTTC
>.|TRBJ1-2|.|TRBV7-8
CASSLGLAANYGYTF
TGTGCCAGCAGCTTAGGTCTGGCTGCTAACTATGGCTACACCTTC
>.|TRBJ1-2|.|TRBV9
CASSVGGGYTF
TGTGCCAGCAGCGTAGGAGGAGGCTACACCTTC
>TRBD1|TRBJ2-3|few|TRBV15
CATSRTGQGAWDTQYF
TGTGCCACCAGCAGAACGGGACAGGGGGCATGGGATACGCAGTATTTT
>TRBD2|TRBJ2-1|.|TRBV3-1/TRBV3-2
CASSLALGTTSYNEQFF
TGTGCCAGCAGCCTAGCCTTAGGGACTACCTCCTACAATGAGCAGTTCTTC
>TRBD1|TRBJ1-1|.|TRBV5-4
CASSGGTVNTEAFF
TGTGCCAGCAGCGGCGGGACAGTCAACACTGAAGCTTTCTTT
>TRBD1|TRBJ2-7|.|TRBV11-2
CASSLLAGTGFSYEQYF
TGTGCCAGCAGCTTACTCGCCGGGACAGGGTTCTCCTACGAGCAGTACTTC
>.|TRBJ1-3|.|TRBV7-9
CASSSTRSGNTIYF
TGTGCCAGCAGCTCTACAAGGTCTGGAAACACCATATATTTT
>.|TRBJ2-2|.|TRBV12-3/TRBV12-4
CASSGGASGELFF
TGTGCCAGCAGTGGAGGGGCGTCCGGGGAGCTGTTTTTT
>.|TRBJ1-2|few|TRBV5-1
CASSLGMGTWDGYTF
TGCGCCAGCAGCTTGGGTATGGGGACGTGGGATGGCTACACCTTC
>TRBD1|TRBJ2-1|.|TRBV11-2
CASSDRDRGKNEQFF
TGTGCCAGCAGCGACCGGGACAGGGGTAAAAATGAGCAGTTCTTC
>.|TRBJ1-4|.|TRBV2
CASSRDTNEKLFF
TGTGCCAGCAGTAGGGACACTAATGAAAAACTGTTTTTT
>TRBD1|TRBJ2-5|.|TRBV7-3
CASSSTGSQETQYF
TGTGCCAGCAGCTCGACAGGGTCCCAAGAGACCCAGTACTTC
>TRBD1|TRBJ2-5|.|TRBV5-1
CASSSQGVRETQYF
TGCGCCAGCAGCTCCCAGGGGGTGAGGGAGACCCAGTACTTC
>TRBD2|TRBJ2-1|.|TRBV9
CASSVVSGGPLNEQFF
TGTGCCAGCAGCGTAGTCTCGGGAGGACCTCTCAATGAGCAGTTCTTC
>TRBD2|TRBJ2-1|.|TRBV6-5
CASSSPGTSVVNEQFF
TGTGCCAGCAGTTCCCCAGGGACTAGCGTAGTAAATGAGCAGTTCTTC